This T cell receptor beta chain was retrieved from a study of cytomegalovirus exposure and HLA in healthy donors. Study observations and caveats: Reportedly, TCR beta sequences accurately predicted HLA-A and HLA-B alleles in most subjects. The likely origin of a cluster of highly shared sequence variants was a sequencing artifact.

V lost 0 bases, J lost 6 bases, and 5 bases lay in between. Germline V lookup: CDR1 LGHNT, CDR2 FRNRAP. This CDR3 spans 12 amino acids. Though nominally healthy at sampling, donors likely had unrecorded immune exposures. About this clone: Its antigen is unidentified.

PCR used 60 Vbeta primers and 13 Jbeta primers. The data were produced by immunoSEQ multiplex PCR, yet TCRdb's version contains in-frame clones alone and is incomplete. Seen here are 130,000 or so clones, roughly four fifths observed once, and the top ten hold 1.8%. The receptor was isolated from a man in his late teens or twenties in good health and CMV-seronegative. The material sequenced was PBMCs. This rearrangement joins TRBV12-5 to TRBJ1-1; D gene uncertain. The CDR3 reads CASGLVRAEAFF. DNA of the CDR3: TGTGCTAGTGGTTTGGTACGGGCTGAAGCTTTCTTT.